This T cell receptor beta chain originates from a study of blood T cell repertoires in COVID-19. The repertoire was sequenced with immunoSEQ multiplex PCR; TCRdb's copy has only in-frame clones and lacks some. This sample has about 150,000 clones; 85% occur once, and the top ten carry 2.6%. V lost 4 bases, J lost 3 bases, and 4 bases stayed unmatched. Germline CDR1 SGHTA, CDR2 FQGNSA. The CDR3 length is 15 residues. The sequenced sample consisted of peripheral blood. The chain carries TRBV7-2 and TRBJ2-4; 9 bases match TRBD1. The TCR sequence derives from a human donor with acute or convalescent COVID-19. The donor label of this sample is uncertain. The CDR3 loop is CASSWRGQGKNIQYF. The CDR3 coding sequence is TGTGCCAGCAGCTGGCGGGGACAGGGCAAAAACATTCAGTACTTC.